This TCR beta chain was identified in a study of blood T cell repertoires in COVID-19. Across the whole study: The United States, Italy and Spain were the sources of the acute and convalescent COVID-19 samples. From T cells, B-cell-depleted T cells, or PBMCs came the material, which was cDNA or gDNA.

Clones were sequenced by immunoSEQ multiplex PCR, and TCRdb holds only the in-frame ones, with some missing. Of about 210,000 clones detected, about 90% appear once; the ten largest clones hold approximately 1.2%. The CDR3 is 16 residues long. CDR1 and CDR2 (germline): SGHNT, YYREEE (reference sequence). Trimming took off 0 bases at V and 7 bases at J, with 14 bases between the two ends. This rearrangement joins TRBV5-4 to TRBJ1-6; tentative D call: TRBD1 (6 bases). This receptor was taken from a man in his thirties or forties with acute or convalescent COVID-19. Sequencing was performed on peripheral blood. Here the CDR3 reads CASSLGAQGYNSPLHF. The CDR3 coding sequence is TGTGCCAGCAGCTTGGGGGCCCAGGGGTACAATTCACCCCTCCACTTT.